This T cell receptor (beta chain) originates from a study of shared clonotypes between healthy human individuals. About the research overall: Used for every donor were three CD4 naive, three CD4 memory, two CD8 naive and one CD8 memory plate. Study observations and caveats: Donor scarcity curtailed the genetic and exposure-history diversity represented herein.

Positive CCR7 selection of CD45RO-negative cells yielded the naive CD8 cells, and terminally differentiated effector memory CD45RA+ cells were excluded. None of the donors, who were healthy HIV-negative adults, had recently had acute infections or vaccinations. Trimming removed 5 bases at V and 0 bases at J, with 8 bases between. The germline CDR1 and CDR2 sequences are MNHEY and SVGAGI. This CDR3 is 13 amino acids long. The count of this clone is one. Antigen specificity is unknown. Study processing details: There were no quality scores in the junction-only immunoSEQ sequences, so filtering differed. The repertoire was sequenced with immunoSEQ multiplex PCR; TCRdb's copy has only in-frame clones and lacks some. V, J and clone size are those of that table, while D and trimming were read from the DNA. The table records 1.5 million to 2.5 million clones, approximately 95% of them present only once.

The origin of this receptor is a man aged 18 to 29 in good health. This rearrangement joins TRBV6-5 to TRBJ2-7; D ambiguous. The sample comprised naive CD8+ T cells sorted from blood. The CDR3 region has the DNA TGTGCCAGCAGTGATTTCTACTCCTACGAGCAGTACTTC. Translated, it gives CASSDFYSYEQYF.